The sequence of this T cell receptor (beta chain) was determined in a study of cytomegalovirus exposure and HLA in healthy donors. At the level of the study: For the approximately 430 genotyped donors, about 79% fell within the Caucasian-associated ancestry cluster.

Findings and caveats of the study: Generally TCR sequences proved uncommon, though certain public TCRs appeared in numerous donors. Several V segments, TRBV6-2 and TRBV6-3 among them, could not be told apart and were dropped. Some 16,000 TCR beta sequences were associated with HLA alleles at 0.05 false discovery rate in a later analysis.

Primers included in the PCR were 60 Vbeta and 13 Jbeta primers. Produced via immunoSEQ multiplex PCR; TCRdb's table is partial and in-frame only. The sample has about 180,000 clones, 75% seen once; the top ten hold 2.9%. The germline gives CDR1 SQVTM, CDR2 ANQGSEA. This CDR3 contains 15 residues. Germline trimming cut 3 bases from V and 5 bases from J; bases unmatched to any gene: 9. A remark on this clone: Its target is unknown.

This chain links TRBV29-1 with TRBJ2-3; TRBD2 aligns across 9 bases. The sample was PBMCs. This TCR was sampled from a male donor in good health and CMV-seronegative. The CDR3 sequence: CSVDGGLALGDTQYF. CDR3 coding DNA: TGCAGCGTTGATGGGGGACTAGCTTTAGGAGATACGCAGTATTTT.